Below, one T cell receptor beta chain is given with its context. This receptor's antigen is unknown. Base qualities are not recorded, but no much larger clone differs from it by a single base. The data were taken from a study of blood T cell repertoires in COVID-19 (dated by TCRdb to 2020 to 2021). Turning to the overall study: The collaborator samples originated in the United States, Italy and Spain and spanned the acute and convalescent phases of COVID-19. The samples were drawn from the first 160 participants of the ongoing ImmuneRACE study and from 1,254 subjects provided by 6 global collaborators. The repertoires were released in a freely available public database meant as a resource for research on the immune response to SARS-CoV-2. HLA class I and class II types, where available, came from metadata supplied by the sample provider rather than from assay-based typing. Deeply sampled blood TCRbeta repertoires from subjects exposed to, actively infected with, or recovered from COVID-19 were included in the dataset. A de-identified subject ID, COVID-19 status, age in years and sex were almost always included in the sample metadata. The prospective study material was composed of cDNA or gDNA derived from T cells, B-cell-depleted T cells, or PBMCs.

The immunoSEQ Assay, a bias-controlled multiplex PCR, was used to amplify TCRbeta CDR3 regions from genomic DNA. For the original study's pipeline: Within the assay, amplification of reference gene primers was used to estimate how many nucleated cells each sample contained. To quantify the absolute abundance of each unique TCRbeta CDR3 rearrangement, sequence reads were collapsed and filtered. For each sample, productive Simpson clonality was calculated as the square root of Simpson's diversity index over productive rearrangements. As stored in TCRdb, this immuneACCESS dataset retains in-frame rearrangements with V and J assigned. A fraction of the clones does not appear; measured against another copy, unresolved V genes explain less than half of the discrepancy, and the remainder lacks a known reason. V and J calls and clone size are those listed in that table; D and trimming were worked out from the DNA. In all, the sample holds about 280,000 clones, and 85% to 90% of those were seen once. Clones ranked in the top ten supply 1.5% to 2% of the sample.

What the research found in general, with its limitations: How much clinical and demographic metadata was included differed by source and by participant, and the metadata was provided uncurated.

V is trimmed back by 4 bases and J by 1 base, and the junction contains 4 bases that no gene match accounts for. Its CDR3 holds 15 amino acids, cysteine through phenylalanine. Only the CDR3 portion is preserved as DNA: 45 bases, with reading frame beginning at the first base. According to the germline V gene, CDR1 reads SGHTA and CDR2 reads FQGNSA. Enrolling through a virtual design, the prospective study's participants ranged in age from roughly 18 to 100 years and lived across roughly 24 United States geographic areas. In the prospective study, participants were assigned to cohorts based on the clinical history participants reported in a screening survey and a study questionnaire. In the prospective study, mobile phlebotomists collected whole blood, serum and a nasopharyngeal or oropharyngeal swab from each participant. Prospective study participants could optionally give additional blood draws and questionnaires over a roughly 2-month period. Before DNA extraction, prospective study blood samples were shipped either frozen or at room temperature.

Sequencing was done on a sample of PBMCs or T cells enriched from blood (not recorded which). The chain joins TRBV7-2 to TRBJ2-3, with TRBD1 matching 8 junction bases. The clonotype was recovered from a woman aged 18-29 years with acute COVID-19. For the CDR3, the sequence is CASSWQGAGTDTQYF. The DNA is TGTGCCAGCAGCTGGCAGGGGGCTGGCACAGATACGCAGTATTTT. Where the CDR3 stops, the reference TRBV7-2 and TRBJ2-3 genes take over; the full variable domain is GAGVSQSPSNKVTEKGKDVELRCDPISGHTALYWYRQSLGQGLEFLIYFQGNSAPDKSGLPSDRFSAERTGGSVSTLTIQRTQQEDSAVYLCASSWQGAGTDTQYFGPGTRLTVL.